The rows below give T cell receptor beta chains drawn from one sample of a study of cytomegalovirus exposure and HLA in healthy donors. Here immunoSEQ multiplex PCR was the method, and the copy in TCRdb shows in-frame clones only, minus some. The sample yields tens of thousands of clones, 76% seen once. Sample: PBMCs. Every receptor here comes from a young man in good health and CMV-seronegative. Both conserved end residues are part of each CDR3. The order of the fields is clone size, J gene, V gene, CDR3 protein. Only some rows state a clone size, as once, few, many or a class for expanded clones.

>.|TRBJ2-1|TRBV7-3
CASSLMTGSNEQFF
>.|TRBJ1-6|TRBV7-2
CASSLNWSSYNSPLHF
>.|TRBJ1-2|TRBV6-1
CASTGGGRGLGYTF
>.|TRBJ1-1|TRBV4-3
CASRDRGYTEDFF
>.|TRBJ1-4|TRBV6-5
CASSYRGGGSEKLFF
>.|TRBJ2-5|TRBV19
CASRLRGGYQETQYF
>.|TRBJ1-6|TRBV11-2
CASSRTLGGSSYNSPLHF
>few|TRBJ2-5|TRBV19
CASSIGGGALQTQYF
>.|TRBJ1-2|TRBV19
CASSMTPLSDRGNYGYTF
>.|TRBJ1-1|TRBV28
CASSFVGVRTGEAFF
>.|TRBJ1-1|TRBV19
CASSIRPHQGAPVFF
>.|TRBJ1-4|TRBV7-9
CASSLGQGMEENEKLFF
>.|TRBJ2-3|TRBV4-3
CASSQGLGTYDTQYF
>.|TRBJ2-2|TRBV7-6
CASSTHLRTGELFF
>.|TRBJ1-3|TRBV6-6
CASSYTTHSGNTIYF
>.|TRBJ1-5|TRBV6-1
CASRILTGNGQPQHF
>.|TRBJ1-2|TRBV19
CASRTPRDRAAYTF
>.|TRBJ1-3|TRBV7-8
CASSLGHRGSGNTIYF
>.|TRBJ1-2|TRBV7-2
CASSLGQVPQYGYTF
>.|TRBJ1-5|TRBV7-8
CASSPSTGAIISPQHF
>.|TRBJ2-3|TRBV5-1
CASRPRTTILLSTDTQYF
>.|TRBJ1-1|TRBV5-1
CASSFRDSLTEAFF
>.|TRBJ1-1|TRBV2
CASRIRTGGMNTEAFF
>.|TRBJ2-3|TRBV19
CASSSGASTDTQYF
>.|TRBJ1-4|TRBV28
CASTNSRGAREKLFF
>.|TRBJ1-4|TRBV4-3
CASSQAGRGNEKLFF
>.|TRBJ2-2|TRBV7-3
CASSFGGGRVRNTGELFF
>.|TRBJ1-1|TRBV19
CANGRVSPEAFF
>.|TRBJ2-1|TRBV20-1
CSARGGGAKFF
>.|TRBJ1-2|TRBV5-5
CASSRDGTGKFYGYTF
>.|TRBJ1-6|TRBV5-1
CASSLRPRAGFDPSYNSPLHF
>few|TRBJ1-1|TRBV2
CASSAGFNTEAFF
>.|TRBJ2-5|TRBV2
CASSEQGRETQYF
>.|TRBJ1-2|TRBV7-8
CASSLDNNYGYTF
>.|TRBJ2-3|TRBV7-2
CASSIASGGNTDTQYF
>.|TRBJ1-1|TRBV4-3
CASSQGRAEAFF
>once|TRBJ2-3|TRBV5-8
CASSQRGTDTQYF
>.|TRBJ2-7|TRBV2
CASSSDRAYEQYF
>.|TRBJ2-5|TRBV7-2
CASSLVPGGGGMETQYF
>.|TRBJ2-1|TRBV19
CASSDGTFKNEQFF
>.|TRBJ1-6|TRBV5-6
CASSQQGTLRNSPLHF
>.|TRBJ1-2|TRBV6-5
CASSPTGQGYGYTF
>.|TRBJ2-1|TRBV7-8
CASSPSGQGAHNEQFF
>.|.|TRBV9
CASSVESRGSYEQYF
>.|TRBJ1-2|TRBV4-3
CASSQEEGSGYTF
>.|TRBJ2-5|TRBV18
CASSPLTGMGETQYF
>.|TRBJ2-5|TRBV23-1
CASIPKSDRAGETQYF
>.|TRBJ2-2|TRBV28
CASCSDGQNTGELFF
>.|TRBJ1-4|TRBV7-9
CASSLMTGLIF
>few|TRBJ1-2|TRBV2
CASSEERAGGYTF
>.|TRBJ2-1|TRBV7-3
CASSTAGLALYNEQFF
>.|TRBJ2-7|TRBV5-5
CASSGQGATYEQYF
>.|TRBJ1-1|TRBV7-9
CSSSQGTTEAFF
>.|TRBJ2-7|TRBV28
CASRAAGTVSYEQYF
>.|TRBJ1-6|TRBV19
CASTDGNTGSPLHF
>.|TRBJ2-3|TRBV4-3
CASSQDRRRATDTQYF
>.|TRBJ1-1|TRBV7-2
CASTLGLGHTEAFF
>.|TRBJ2-2|TRBV19
CASSWVEGTGARQPTGELFF
>few|TRBJ2-3|TRBV2
CASSGTSGGAHTQYF
>.|TRBJ2-7|TRBV5-1
CASSLVPLITGQGTSYEQYF